This passage covers 10 T cell receptor beta chains from one sample sequenced in a study of beta chain features in type 1 diabetes. cDNA synthesis used the whole RNA isolate, giving expressed TCRB sequences. The table came from immunoSEQ multiplex PCR; TCRdb's copy has only in-frame clones and leaves some out. The repertoire holds about 160,000 clones, with 7% to 10% as singletons. Sequenced material: central memory CD4+ T cells from blood. Every receptor here comes from a woman in her late teens or twenties in good health.

The J gene is TRBJ1-1, the V gene TRBV2; D may be TRBD1 (6 bases). This CDR3 region has 16 residues. V was trimmed by 5 bases and J by 0 bases, leaving 16 bases between them. Germline V CDR1 and CDR2: SNHLY, FYNNEI. CDR3 loop: CASSSLRGGLNTEAFF. DNA for the CDR3: TGTGCCAGCAGTTCTCTGCGGGGGGGCCTGAACACTGAAGCTTTCTTT.

This clone was counted between two and nine times. The rearrangement uses TRBV7-2 and TRBJ2-7; 8 nucleotides agree with TRBD2. This CDR3 is 15 amino acids long. Looked up from germline, CDR1 is SGHTA and CDR2 is FQGNSA. With 1 base clipped from V and 4 bases from J, the junction kept 6 bases outside the gene matches. The CDR3 bases are TGTGCCAGCAGCTTAGTCACTAGCGGAGCTTACGAGCAGTACTTC. This gives the protein CASSLVTSGAYEQYF.

This clone was counted a few times. The genes are TRBV5-8 and TRBJ1-2; TRBD1 matches at 8 bases. The CDR3 sequence is 15 residues long. V trimming: 4 bases; J trimming: 3 bases; junction bases outside the gene matches: 8. CDR1 and CDR2 from the germline V gene are SGHTS and YDEGEE. CDR3 bases: TGTGCCAGCAGCCCCGACAGGGGAAGATACTATGGCTACACCTTC. Residues: CASSPDRGRYYGYTF.

The chain's CDR3 is CASSPPGGDTQYF. Written as DNA, the CDR3 is TGCGCCAGCAGTCCTCCCGGGGGAGATACGCAGTATTTT. The V gene is TRBV10-1, the J gene TRBJ2-3; TRBD2 might be the D (6 bases). V was pared by 5 bases and J by 5 bases, with 11 bases between. Germline values: CDR1 WNHNN, CDR2 SYGVQD (reference sequence). The CDR3 has 13 amino acids.

This clone has a handful of counts. The chain combines TRBV5-1 with TRBJ2-7; D remains unclear. The germline gives CDR1 SGHRS, CDR2 YFSETQ. Trimming pared 0 bases from V and 4 bases from J, leaving 11 bases between. The CDR3 is made up of 14 amino acids. The CDR3 sequence: CASSLEQPLYEQYF. In nucleotides, the CDR3 is TGCGCCAGCAGCTTGGAACAGCCGTTATACGAGCAGTACTTC. Looking up the rest from reference TRBV5-1 and TRBJ2-7 gives the full variable domain: KAGVTQTPRYLIKTRGQQVTLSCSPISGHRSVSWYQQTPGQGLQFLFEYFSETQRNKGNFPGRFSGRQFSNSRSEMNVSTLELGDSALYLCASSLEQPLYEQYFGPGTRLTVT.

The V and J genes are TRBV27 and TRBJ1-1, with 8 nucleotides matching TRBD1. Per the germline V gene, CDR1 is MNHEY and CDR2 is SMNVEV (reference sequence). V was pared by 5 bases and J by 1 base, with 6 bases of the junction left unmatched. CDR3 length equals 15 residues. CDR3 bases: TGTGCCAGCAGTCCAGTTGACAGGGGGAACACTGAAGCTTTCTTT. Translation: CASSPVDRGNTEAFF.

In DNA form, the CDR3 reads TGCGCCAGCACCCGGGGGAGCAGGAATGAGCAGTTCTTC. It specifies CASTRGSRNEQFF. The chain couples TRBV5-1 to TRBJ2-1, with D possibly being TRBD2 (6 bases). CDR1 and CDR2 (germline): SGHRS, YFSETQ. The CDR3 loop spans 13 amino acids. Trimming pared 6 bases from V and 7 bases from J, leaving 14 bases between.

V is TRBV2 and J is TRBJ1-5; D call uncertain. The germline gives CDR1 SNHLY, CDR2 FYNNEI. V gave up 4 bases and J gave up 5 bases, with 9 bases separating them. This CDR3 has 13 amino acids. CDR3 region: CASSARGDQPQHF. The DNA for the CDR3 is TGTGCCAGCAGTGCGCGAGGAGATCAGCCCCAGCATTTT. The complete variable domain, with remaining parts taken from reference TRBV2 and TRBJ1-5, reads EPEVTQTPSHQVTQMGQEVILRCVPISNHLYFYWYRQILGQKVEFLVSFYNNEISEKSEIFDDQFSVERPDGSNFTLKIRSTKLEDSAMYFCASSARGDQPQHFGDGTRLSIL.

This clone was seen a handful of times. The chain recombines TRBV7-3 with TRBJ2-3, with D uncertain. CDR3 length: 13 residues. Trimming pared 8 bases from V and 2 bases from J, leaving 11 bases between. Germline-derived CDR1 and CDR2 are SGHTA and FQGTGA. The CDR3 nucleotides are TGTGCCAGCCTCCGAGCCTACACAGATACGCAGTATTTT. Residues: CASLRAYTDTQYF.

This clone was seen only a few times. The chain couples TRBV6-5 to TRBJ2-7; TRBD1 matches at 11 bases. Germline CDR1 is MNHEY and CDR2 is SVGAGI. V was clipped by 2 bases and J by 4 bases; unmatched bases: 7. This CDR3 has 16 amino acids. DNA of the CDR3: TGTGCCAGCAGTTACGCTCTGGGGACAGGGGGGTACGAGCAGTACTTC. Translated, it gives CASSYALGTGGYEQYF.